The clone carrying this TCR beta chain was seen at least ten times. The antigen remains undetermined. This sample is part of a study of neurological immune-mediated disorders. Findings and caveats of the study: Across subjects, expanded clones had no CDR3 amino acid sequences in common, pointing to private repertoires in all groups. The highest TCR clonal expansion occurred in HTLV-1-associated myelopathy; multiple sclerosis fell below healthy controls.

TCRdb itself ran the 5' RACE reads through MiXCR, one entry per CDR3 protein. The sample gives some 32,000 distinct CDR3 sequences, about 16% of which show up once; 27% is in the top ten. Trimming at V came to 0 bases and at J to 8 bases, leaving 7 bases not matched to a gene. Germline V gives CDR1 LGHNA, CDR2 YSLEER. This CDR3 has 16 residues. The study drew its healthy controls from blood bank volunteers in Maryland, USA. The J gene is TRBJ1-6, the V gene TRBV4-3; 7 nucleotides align to TRBD1. The clonotype was recovered from an older man in good health. Sequencing was performed on PBMCs. For the CDR3, the DNA is TGCGCCAGCAGCCAAGAGGCACCAGGGGGTTATTCACCCCTCCACTTT. This gives the protein CASSQEAPGGYSPLHF.